This T cell receptor beta chain appears in the sequencing data of a study of human T cells and chemical hapten exposure. Whole-study findings and limits: All donors were alopecia patients, so their immunity may differ from that of healthy people.

With 5 bases clipped from V and 4 bases from J, the junction kept 9 bases outside the gene matches. Germline-derived CDR1 and CDR2 are SGHRS and YFSETQ. The CDR3 runs 14 residues. The sample holds many counts of this clonotype. What it binds is not known. TCRdb passed the RACE reads through MiXCR, listing each CDR3 protein once. This table holds some 49,000 distinct CDR3 sequences, approximately 9.1% found once. Time point noted: patch test 1, 2 weeks after DPC sensitization. Indicated treatment: therapeutic diphenylcyclopropenone sensitization with weekly scalp DPC. Sequencing used whole blood, obtained in connection with sensitization to the hapten diphenylcyclopropenone (DPC). This clonotype originated in a woman between 45 and 65 years old with alopecia areata. Some clones in this sample may be carry-over from other donors' samples. The rearrangement uses TRBV5-1 and TRBJ2-7; TRBD1 agrees at 7 bases. CDR3 nucleotides: TGCGCCAGCAGATATCAACAGGGGTCGTACGAGCAGTACTTC. This sequence encodes CASRYQQGSYEQYF.